Listed here are 6 T cell receptor beta chains from one sample, sequenced in a study of blood T cell repertoires in COVID-19. Repertoires were generated with immunoSEQ multiplex PCR, while TCRdb's copy carries only in-frame clones and drops some. The sample includes about 34,000 clones, 77% of them seen just once. Sequencing input: peripheral blood. These receptors all come from a human donor in a cohort sampled during active COVID-19.

The rearrangement links TRBV4-1 to TRBJ2-7; TRBD1 matches at 7 bases. The CDR3 covers 17 residues. The V gene's germline CDR1 is MGHRA and CDR2 YSYEKL. J gave up 3 bases and V 1 base, and 12 bases lay outside the gene matches. CDR3 region: CASSQVSPLGQDYEQYF. In DNA, the CDR3 is TGCGCCAGCAGCCAAGTTTCACCCCTCGGACAGGACTACGAGCAGTACTTC.

V and J are TRBV19 and TRBJ2-5, with TRBD2 as a possible D gene (5 bases). Germline V gene sequence: CDR1 LNHDA, CDR2 SQIVND (reference sequence). The CDR3 spans 15 residues. The ends were cut back, 3 bases at V and 2 bases at J, with 13 bases in the middle. The CDR3 region is CASSMRLGSQETQYF. The CDR3 DNA is TGTGCCAGTAGTATGCGGTTGGGGAGTCAAGAGACCCAGTACTTC.

This rearrangement joins TRBV19 to TRBJ1-4; D not resolved. Trimming removed 4 bases from V and 4 bases from J, with 10 bases in between. CDR3 length: 14 residues. Germline V gene lookup returns CDR1 LNHDA and CDR2 SQIVND (reference sequence). The CDR3 DNA sequence: TGTGCCAGTAGTAGTTCCAACGGTAATGAAAAACTGTTTTTT. It specifies CASSSSNGNEKLFF. Using reference TRBV19 and TRBJ1-4 for the parts outside the CDR3, the full variable domain is DGGITQSPKYLFRKEGQNVTLSCEQNLNHDAMYWYRQDPGQGLRLIYYSQIVNDFQKGDIAEGYSVSREKKESFPLTVTSAQKNPTAFYLCASSSSNGNEKLFFGSGTQLSVL.

This clone was counted between two and nine times. CDR3 region: CASSPNWEGYTF. For the CDR3, the DNA is TGTGCCAGCAGCCCCAACTGGGAGGGCTACACCTTC. J is TRBJ1-2 and V is TRBV7-6; D unresolved. V lost 5 bases to trimming and J lost 8 bases, with 12 bases between them. CDR3 size: 12 residues. Germline CDR1 and CDR2: SGHVS and FNYEAQ.

The V and J genes are TRBV14 and TRBJ2-3; possibly TRBD2 for D (6 bases). Looked up from germline, CDR1 is SGHDN and CDR2 is FVKESK. The CDR3 has 16 amino acids. Trimming removed 2 bases from V and 0 bases from J, with 12 bases in between. DNA for the CDR3: TGTGCCAGCAGCCAACGTCCGGGACTGAGCACAGATACGCAGTATTTT. Translation: CASSQRPGLSTDTQYF.

The chain carries TRBV4-2 and TRBJ1-3; 8 bases line up with TRBD1. In germline, CDR1 is LGHNA, CDR2 YNFKEQ. The CDR3 contains 15 residues. The V segment lost 4 bases and the J segment 2 bases; nucleotides outside the gene matches: 4. The CDR3 coding sequence is TGTGCCAGCAGCCTGACAGGGGAGACTGGAAACACCATATATTTT. Translating it yields CASSLTGETGNTIYF.